This T cell receptor beta chain was profiled in a study of a mutant IDH1 vaccine in newly diagnosed glioma. Study-wide background: Vaccination followed radiotherapy alone by 4-6 weeks, or accompanied temozolomide cycles. Patients had received radiotherapy, temozolomide, or both previously, most receiving both. General study findings and limits: Most patients, 93.3%, showed vaccine-induced immune responses.

Details on this clone: The antigen is undetermined.

Using immunoSEQ multiplex PCR, the repertoire was profiled, and TCRdb retains in-frame clones only, with some absent. The sample has approximately 51,000 clones, around four fifths seen once. This CDR3 region has 14 residues. The germline CDR1 and CDR2 sequences are LNHDA and SQIVND (reference sequence). Trimming shortened V by 5 bases and J by 5 bases, and 13 bases separated the two germline ends. The time point denotes: week 5, during vaccination. One vaccine dose held 300 ug of mutant IDH1 20-mer peptide and came with topical imiquimod. Sample: PBMCs, taken from a glioma patient whose treatment included an IDH1 peptide vaccine. This sequence was found in a woman in her thirties or forties with glioma. This rearrangement joins TRBV19 to TRBJ2-1; D perhaps matches TRBD2 (6 bases). The CDR3 is CASSPYPSDNEQFF. CDR3 coding DNA: TGTGCCAGTAGTCCCTACCCTAGCGACAATGAGCAGTTCTTC.